Sequencing of this T cell receptor (beta chain) was carried out in a study of cytomegalovirus exposure and HLA in healthy donors. The CDR3 sequence is 14 residues long. V dropped 4 bases and J dropped 3 bases, with 13 bases sitting between them. Germline V gene data show CDR1 as SGHTA and CDR2 as FQGNSA. Each of the donors was a healthy bone marrow donor. In nominal health when sampled, donors likely had unrecorded immune exposures nonetheless. Points from the study as a whole: There were a few CMV-associated chains whose specificity for CMV antigens was confirmed in vitro.

As for this clone: Its target is not known.

The PCR had 60 Vbeta and 13 Jbeta primers. Assay used: immunoSEQ multiplex PCR; TCRdb lists only in-frame clones, some missing. The sample has about 130,000 clones, around 85% seen once; the top ten hold roughly 4%. Material for sequencing was PBMCs. The receptor was isolated from a man younger than 30 in good health and CMV-seropositive. V is TRBV7-2 and J is TRBJ2-7; D possibly corresponds to TRBD1 (8 bases). The CDR3 spells CASSSTGGGYEQYF. The CDR3 DNA is TGTGCCAGCAGCTCAACAGGGGGGGGCTACGAGCAGTACTTC. Filled out from reference TRBV7-2 and TRBJ2-7, the complete variable domain reads GAGVSQSPSNKVTEKGKDVELRCDPISGHTALYWYRQSLGQGLEFLIYFQGNSAPDKSGLPSDRFSAERTGGSVSTLTIQRTQQEDSAVYLCASSSTGGGYEQYFGPGTRLTVT.